This T cell receptor (beta chain) is from a study of blood T cell repertoires in COVID-19. Profiling relied on immunoSEQ multiplex PCR, and the TCRdb table lists in-frame clones only, not all of them. Here the sample spans some 200,000 clones, approximately 80% being singletons. V was pared by 5 bases and J by 5 bases, with 16 bases between. Germline V CDR1 and CDR2: MNHEY, SVGEGT. The CDR3 sequence is 14 residues long. The TCR sequence derives from a woman older than 75 with COVID-19, enrolled during active disease. The sample comprised peripheral blood. The chain uses TRBV6-2 or TRBV6-3 and TRBJ2-7; weak D call: TRBD1 (6 bases). CDR3 amino acids: CASSTWGQGNEQYF. The CDR3 region has the DNA TGTGCCAGCAGTACCTGGGGGCAGGGGAACGAGCAGTACTTC.